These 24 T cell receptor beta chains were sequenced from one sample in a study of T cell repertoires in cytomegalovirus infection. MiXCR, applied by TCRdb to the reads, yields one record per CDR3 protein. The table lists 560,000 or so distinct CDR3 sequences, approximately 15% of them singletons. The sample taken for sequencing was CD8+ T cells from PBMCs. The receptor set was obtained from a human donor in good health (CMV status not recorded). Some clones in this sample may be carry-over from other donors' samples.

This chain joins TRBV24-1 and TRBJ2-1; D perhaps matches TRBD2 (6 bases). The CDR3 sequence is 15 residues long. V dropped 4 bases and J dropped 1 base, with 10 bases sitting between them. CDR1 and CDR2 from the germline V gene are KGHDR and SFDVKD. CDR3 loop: CATSDNGLSYNEQFF. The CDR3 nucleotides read TGTGCCACCAGTGACAACGGACTATCCTACAATGAGCAGTTCTTC.

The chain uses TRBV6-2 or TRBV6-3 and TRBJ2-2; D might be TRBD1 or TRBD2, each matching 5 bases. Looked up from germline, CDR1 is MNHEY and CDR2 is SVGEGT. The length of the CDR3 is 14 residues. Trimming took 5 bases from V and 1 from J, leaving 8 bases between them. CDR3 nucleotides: TGTGCCAGCAGTGGGGACCAGAACACCGGGGAGCTGTTTTTT. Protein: CASSGDQNTGELFF.

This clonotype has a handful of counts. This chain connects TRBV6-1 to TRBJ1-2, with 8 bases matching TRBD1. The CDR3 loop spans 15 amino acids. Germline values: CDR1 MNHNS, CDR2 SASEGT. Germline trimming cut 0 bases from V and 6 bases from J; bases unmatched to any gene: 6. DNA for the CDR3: TGTGCCAGCAGTGAAGCAATTGTGACAGGGGATGGCTACACCTTC. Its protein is CASSEAIVTGDGYTF.

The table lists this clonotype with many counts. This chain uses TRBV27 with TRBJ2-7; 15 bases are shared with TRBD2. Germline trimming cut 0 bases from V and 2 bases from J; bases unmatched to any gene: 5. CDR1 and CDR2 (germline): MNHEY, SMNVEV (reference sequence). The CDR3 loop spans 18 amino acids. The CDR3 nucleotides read TGTGCCAGCAGTTTATCCCGGACTAGCGGGAGGGTAACCTACGAGCAGTACTTC. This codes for CASSLSRTSGRVTYEQYF.

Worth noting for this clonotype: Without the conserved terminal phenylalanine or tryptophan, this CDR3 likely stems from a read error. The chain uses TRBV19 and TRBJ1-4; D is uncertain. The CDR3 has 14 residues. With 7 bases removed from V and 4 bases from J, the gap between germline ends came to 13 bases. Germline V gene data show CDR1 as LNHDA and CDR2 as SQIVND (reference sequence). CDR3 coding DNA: TGTGCCAGTATTATTAACCGGAGTAATGAAAAACTGTTTTGT. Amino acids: CASIINRSNEKLFC.

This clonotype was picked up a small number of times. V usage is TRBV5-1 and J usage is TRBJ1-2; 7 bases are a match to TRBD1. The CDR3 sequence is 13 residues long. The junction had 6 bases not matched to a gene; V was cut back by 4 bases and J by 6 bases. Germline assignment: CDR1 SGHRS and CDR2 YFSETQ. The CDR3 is CASSPGQADGYTF. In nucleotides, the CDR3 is TGCGCCAGCAGCCCAGGACAGGCAGATGGCTACACCTTC.

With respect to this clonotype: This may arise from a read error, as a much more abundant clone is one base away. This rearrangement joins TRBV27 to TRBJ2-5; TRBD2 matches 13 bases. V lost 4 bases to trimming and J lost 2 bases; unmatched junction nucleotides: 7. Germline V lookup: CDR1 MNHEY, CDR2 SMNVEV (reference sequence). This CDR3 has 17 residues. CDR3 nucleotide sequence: TGTGCCAGCAGTTCCCCCATACTAGCGGGGGGGCAAGAGACCCAGTACTTC. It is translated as CASSSPILAGGQETQYF.

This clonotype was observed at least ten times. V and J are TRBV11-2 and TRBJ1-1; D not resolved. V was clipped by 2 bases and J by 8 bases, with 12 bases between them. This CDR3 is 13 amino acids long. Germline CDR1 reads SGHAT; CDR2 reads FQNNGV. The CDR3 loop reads CASSLKRPPEAFF. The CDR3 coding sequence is TGTGCCAGCAGCTTAAAAAGACCGCCCGAAGCTTTCTTT.

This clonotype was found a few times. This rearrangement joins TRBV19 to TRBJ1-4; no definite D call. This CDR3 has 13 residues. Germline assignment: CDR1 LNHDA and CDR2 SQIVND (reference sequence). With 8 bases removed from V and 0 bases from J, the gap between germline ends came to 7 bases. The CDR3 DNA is TGTGCCAGTCGTAGGGCAACTAATGAAAAACTGTTTTTT. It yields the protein CASRRATNEKLFF. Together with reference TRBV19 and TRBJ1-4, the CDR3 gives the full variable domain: DGGITQSPKYLFRKEGQNVTLSCEQNLNHDAMYWYRQDPGQGLRLIYYSQIVNDFQKGDIAEGYSVSREKKESFPLTVTSAQKNPTAFYLCASRRATNEKLFFGSGTQLSVL.

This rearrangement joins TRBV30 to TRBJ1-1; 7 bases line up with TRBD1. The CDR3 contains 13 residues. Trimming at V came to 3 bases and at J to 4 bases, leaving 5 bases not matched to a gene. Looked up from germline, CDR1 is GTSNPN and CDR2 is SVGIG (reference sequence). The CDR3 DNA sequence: TGTGCCTGGAGCACAGGGGAGGGCACTGAAGCTTTCTTT. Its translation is CAWSTGEGTEAFF.

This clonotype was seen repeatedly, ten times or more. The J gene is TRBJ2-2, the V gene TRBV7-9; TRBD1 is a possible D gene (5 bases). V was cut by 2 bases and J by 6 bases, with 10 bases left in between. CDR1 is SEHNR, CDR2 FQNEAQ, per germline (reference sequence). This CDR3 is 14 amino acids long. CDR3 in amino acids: CASSLIQVPGELFF. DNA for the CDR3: TGTGCCAGCAGCTTAATACAGGTCCCCGGGGAGCTGTTTTTT. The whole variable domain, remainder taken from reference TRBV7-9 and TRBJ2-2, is DTGVSQNPRHKITKRGQNVTFRCDPISEHNRLYWYRQTLGQGPEFLTYFQNEAQLEKSRLLSDRFSAERPKGSFSTLEIQRTEQGDSAMYLCASSLIQVPGELFFGEGSRLTVL.

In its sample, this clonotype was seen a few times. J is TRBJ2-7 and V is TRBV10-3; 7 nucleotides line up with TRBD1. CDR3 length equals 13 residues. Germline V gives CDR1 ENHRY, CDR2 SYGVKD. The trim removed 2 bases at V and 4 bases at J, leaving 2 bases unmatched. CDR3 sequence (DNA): TGTGCCATCAGTGAGGGGACAGTGTACGAGCAGTACTTC. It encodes CAISEGTVYEQYF.

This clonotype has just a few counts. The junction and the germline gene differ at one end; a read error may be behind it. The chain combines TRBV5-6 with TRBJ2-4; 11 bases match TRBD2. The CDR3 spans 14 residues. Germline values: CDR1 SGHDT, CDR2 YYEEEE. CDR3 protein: CASSLIGLAGGGDF. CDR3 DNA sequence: TGTGCCAGCAGCTTGATCGGCCTAGCGGGGGGCGGGGACTTC.

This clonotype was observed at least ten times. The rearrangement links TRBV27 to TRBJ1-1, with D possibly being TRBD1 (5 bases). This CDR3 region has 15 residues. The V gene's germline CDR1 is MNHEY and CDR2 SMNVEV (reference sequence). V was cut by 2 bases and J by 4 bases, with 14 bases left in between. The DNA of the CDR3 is TGTGCCAGCAGTTTACGGGGGGGAATGAGCACTGAAGCTTTCTTT. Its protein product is CASSLRGGMSTEAFF.

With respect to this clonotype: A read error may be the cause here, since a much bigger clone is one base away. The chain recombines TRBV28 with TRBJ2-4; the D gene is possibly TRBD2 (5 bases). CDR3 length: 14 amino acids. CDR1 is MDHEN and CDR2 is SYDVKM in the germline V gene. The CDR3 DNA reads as TGTGCCAGCAGTTTGCGTCTAGCCAAAAACGTTCAGTACTTC. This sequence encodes CASSLRLAKNVQYF.

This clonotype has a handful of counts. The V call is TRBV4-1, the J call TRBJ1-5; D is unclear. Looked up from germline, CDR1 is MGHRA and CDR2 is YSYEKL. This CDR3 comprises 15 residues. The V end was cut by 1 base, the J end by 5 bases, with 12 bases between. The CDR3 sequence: CASSQVLGRDQPQHF. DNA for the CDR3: TGCGCCAGCAGCCAAGTTCTGGGAAGGGATCAGCCCCAGCATTTT.

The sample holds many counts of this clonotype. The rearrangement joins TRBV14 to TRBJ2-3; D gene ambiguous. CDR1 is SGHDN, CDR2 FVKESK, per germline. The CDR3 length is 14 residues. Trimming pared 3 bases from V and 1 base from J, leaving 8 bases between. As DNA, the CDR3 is TGTGCCAGCAGCCACCGATCCCGCACAGATACGCAGTATTTT. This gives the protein CASSHRSRTDTQYF.

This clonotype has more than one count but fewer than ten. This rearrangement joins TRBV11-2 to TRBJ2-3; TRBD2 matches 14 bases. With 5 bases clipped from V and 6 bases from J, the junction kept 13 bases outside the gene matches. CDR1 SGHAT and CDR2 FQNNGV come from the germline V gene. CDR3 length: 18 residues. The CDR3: CASSPTGTSGGSADTQYF. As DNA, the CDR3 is TGTGCCAGCAGCCCGACCGGGACTAGCGGGGGCTCTGCGGATACGCAGTATTTT.

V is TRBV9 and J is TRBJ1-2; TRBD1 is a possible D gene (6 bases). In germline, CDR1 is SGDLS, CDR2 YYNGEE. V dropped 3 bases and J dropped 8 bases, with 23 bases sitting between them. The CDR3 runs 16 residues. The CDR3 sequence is CASSGARTDSGVGYTF. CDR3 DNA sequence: TGTGCCAGCAGCGGCGCTCGTACGGACAGTGGGGTAGGCTACACCTTC.

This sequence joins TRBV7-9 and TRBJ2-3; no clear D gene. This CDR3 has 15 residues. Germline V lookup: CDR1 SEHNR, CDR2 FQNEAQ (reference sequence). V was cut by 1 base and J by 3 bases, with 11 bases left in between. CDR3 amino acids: CASSLVFLRTDTQYF. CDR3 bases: TGTGCCAGCAGCTTAGTTTTCCTACGAACAGATACGCAGTATTTT.

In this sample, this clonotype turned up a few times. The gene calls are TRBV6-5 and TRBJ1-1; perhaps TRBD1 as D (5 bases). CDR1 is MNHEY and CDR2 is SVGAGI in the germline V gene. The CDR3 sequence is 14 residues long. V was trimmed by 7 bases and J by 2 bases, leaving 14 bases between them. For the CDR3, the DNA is TGTGCCAGCACCTCCCGGGGCGCAAACACTGAAGCTTTCTTT. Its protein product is CASTSRGANTEAFF.

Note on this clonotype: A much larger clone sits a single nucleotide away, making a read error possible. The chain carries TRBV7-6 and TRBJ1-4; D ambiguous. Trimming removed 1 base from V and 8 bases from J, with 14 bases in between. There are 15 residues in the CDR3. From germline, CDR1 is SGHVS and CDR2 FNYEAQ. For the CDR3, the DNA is TGTGCCAGCAGCTTAGATAACCCCTCGGGAGAAAAACTGTTTTTT. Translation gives CASSLDNPSGEKLFF. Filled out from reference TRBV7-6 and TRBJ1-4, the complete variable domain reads GAGVSQSPRYKVTKRGQDVALRCDPISGHVSLYWYRQALGQGPEFLTYFNYEAQQDKSGLPNDRFSAERPEGSISTLTIQRTEQRDSAMYRCASSLDNPSGEKLFFGSGTQLSVL.

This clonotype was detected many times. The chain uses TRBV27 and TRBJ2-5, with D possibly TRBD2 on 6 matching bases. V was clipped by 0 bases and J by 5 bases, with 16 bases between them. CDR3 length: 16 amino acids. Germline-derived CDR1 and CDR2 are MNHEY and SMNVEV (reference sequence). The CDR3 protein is CASSLSPAGPGETQYF. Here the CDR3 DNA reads TGTGCCAGCAGTTTATCCCCGGCGGGGCCAGGGGAGACCCAGTACTTC.

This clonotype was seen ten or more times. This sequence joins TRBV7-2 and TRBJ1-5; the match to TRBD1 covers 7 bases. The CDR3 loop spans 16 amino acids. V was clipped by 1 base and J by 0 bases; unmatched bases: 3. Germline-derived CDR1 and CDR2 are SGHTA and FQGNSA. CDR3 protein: CASSLVGQNSNQPQHF. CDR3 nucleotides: TGTGCCAGCAGCTTAGTGGGACAGAATAGCAATCAGCCCCAGCATTTT.